These 17 T cell receptor beta chains came from one sample sequenced in a study of blood T cell repertoires in COVID-19. Clones were sequenced by immunoSEQ multiplex PCR, and TCRdb holds only the in-frame ones, with some missing. The sample holds 200,000 to 250,000 clones, about nine tenths seen once. Sequencing was carried out using PBMCs or T cells enriched from blood (not recorded which). These receptors were collected from a woman aged 30 to 39 who had recovered from COVID-19.

Here the CDR3 DNA reads TGCAGCGCCATGACAGGGAGTAATTCACCCCTCCACTTT. Protein product: CSAMTGSNSPLHF. The V gene is TRBV29-1, the J gene TRBJ1-6, with 7 bases aligning to TRBD1. The CDR3 totals 13 residues. V lost 7 bases, J lost 6 bases, and 6 bases stayed unmatched. Germline CDR1 reads SQVTM; CDR2 reads ANQGSEA. Combining the CDR3 with reference TRBV29-1 and TRBJ1-6 gives the whole variable domain SAVISQKPSRDICQRGTSLTIQCQVDSQVTMMFWYRQQPGQSLTLIATANQGSEATYESGFVIDKFPISRPNLTFSTLTVSNMSPEDSSIYLCSAMTGSNSPLHFGNGTRLTVT.

In its sample, this clone was seen once. CDR3 amino acids: CASSQGQDRTEAFF. CDR3 nucleotides: TGTGCCAGCAGTCAGGGACAGGATAGGACTGAAGCTTTCTTT. This chain links TRBV11-1 with TRBJ1-1; 8 bases map to TRBD1. The CDR3 loop spans 14 amino acids. After removal of 6 bases from V and 5 bases from J, the junction contained 8 bases not matched to a gene. Germline assignment: CDR1 SGHAT and CDR2 FQDESV (reference sequence).

V gene TRBV3-1 (or the pseudogene TRBV3-2) combines with J gene TRBJ2-4; D is perhaps TRBD1 (7 bases). Trimming pared 0 bases from V and 8 bases from J, leaving 23 bases between. CDR3 length equals 18 residues. Germline CDR1 reads LGHDT; CDR2 reads YNNKEL (reference sequence). For the CDR3, the DNA is TGTGCCAGCAGCCAAGATTATAGCACCAGGGGGGCAGGGGACATTCAGTACTTC. Translation gives CASSQDYSTRGAGDIQYF.

V gene TRBV5-4 combines with J gene TRBJ2-3; D ambiguous. The V end was cut by 0 bases, the J end by 2 bases, with 13 bases between. Germline lookup yields CDR1 SGHNT and CDR2 YYREEE (reference sequence). CDR3 length: 16 amino acids. CDR3 sequence reads: CASSLDSSLVTDTQYF. In DNA, the CDR3 is TGTGCCAGCAGCTTGGACTCTAGTCTGGTCACAGATACGCAGTATTTT. Based on the CDR3 plus reference TRBV5-4 and TRBJ2-3, the full variable domain is ETGVTQSPTHLIKTRGQQVTLRCSSQSGHNTVSWYQQALGQGPQFIFQYYREEENGRGNFPPRFSGLQFPNYSSELNVNALELDDSALYLCASSLDSSLVTDTQYFGPGTRLTVL.

This chain links TRBV12-3 or TRBV12-4 with TRBJ1-4; 9 nucleotides line up with TRBD1. This CDR3 contains 13 residues. The V gene end was trimmed by 5 bases and the J gene end by 8 bases; junction bases not matched to a gene: 3. The CDR3 DNA is TGTGCCAGCAGTGGACAGGGGTACGAAAAACTGTTTTTT. Protein sequence: CASSGQGYEKLFF.

The chain is built from TRBV5-1 and TRBJ1-5; TRBD1 matches at 7 bases. Germline loops: CDR1 SGHRS, CDR2 YFSETQ. The V segment lost 2 bases and the J segment 7 bases; nucleotides outside the gene matches: 9. This CDR3 is 15 amino acids long. CDR3 DNA: TGCGCCAGCAGCTTTACAGGGGAGGAAGGGCAGCCCCAGCATTTT. It translates to CASSFTGEEGQPQHF.

Of note for this clone: Other DNA sequences in the same sample also yield this CDR3. Written as DNA, the CDR3 is TGTGCCAGTAGTATCAGGGGTACTGAAGCTTTCTTT. Encoded protein: CASSIRGTEAFF. The chain links TRBV19 to TRBJ1-1, with a weak D call TRBD1 (6 bases). Deletions cut 3 bases from V and 5 bases from J, with 7 bases between. The germline V gene encodes CDR1 LNHDA and CDR2 SQIVND (reference sequence). The CDR3 has 12 amino acids. Based on the CDR3 plus reference TRBV19 and TRBJ1-1, the full variable domain is DGGITQSPKYLFRKEGQNVTLSCEQNLNHDAMYWYRQDPGQGLRLIYYSQIVNDFQKGDIAEGYSVSREKKESFPLTVTSAQKNPTAFYLCASSIRGTEAFFGQGTRLTVV.

The chain links TRBV5-4 to TRBJ1-5; D might be TRBD1 (6 bases). The V and J ends lost 2 bases and 6 bases respectively, with 9 bases between them. This CDR3 has 13 amino acids. Germline V gene data show CDR1 as SGHNT and CDR2 as YYREEE (reference sequence). CDR3 sequence: CASSLGGSQPQHF. CDR3 in DNA: TGTGCCAGCAGCTTAGGGGGTTCTCAGCCCCAGCATTTT.

The chain carries TRBV3-1 (or the pseudogene TRBV3-2) and TRBJ2-1; TRBD2 matches at 12 bases. The CDR3 is 17 amino acids. The V and J ends lost 0 bases and 7 bases, in that order; junction bases with no gene match: 7. Germline loops: CDR1 LGHDT, CDR2 YNNKEL (reference sequence). The CDR3 reads CASSQDLAGGPDNEQFF. The CDR3 bases are TGTGCCAGCAGCCAAGATCTAGCGGGGGGGCCGGATAATGAGCAGTTCTTC.

This rearrangement joins TRBV5-5 to TRBJ1-4, with D uncertain. The CDR3 sequence is 13 residues long. Germline V gives CDR1 SGHKS, CDR2 YYEKEE (reference sequence). Trimming removed 0 bases at V and 2 bases at J, with 2 bases between. In nucleotides, the CDR3 is TGTGCCAGCAGCTTGGCTACTAATGAAAAACTGTTTTTT. Translation: CASSLATNEKLFF.

The chain has TRBV9 and TRBJ2-3; D ambiguous. V was shortened by 0 bases and J by 2 bases, with 7 bases between the two germline ends. Germline CDR1 is SGDLS and CDR2 is YYNGEE. This CDR3 comprises 14 residues. The CDR3 coding sequence is TGTGCCAGCAGCGTAGTTCAGAACACAGATACGCAGTATTTT. Its protein product is CASSVVQNTDTQYF.

The chain links TRBV4-3 to TRBJ1-2; 11 nucleotides line up with TRBD1. CDR3 size: 15 residues. CDR1 is LGHNA and CDR2 is YSLEER in the germline V gene. V lost 3 bases and J lost 7; bases outside the gene matches: 7. CDR3 coding DNA: TGCGCCAGCAGCCAGGATGCCGGGACAGGGGGTGGCTACACCTTC. Its protein is CASSQDAGTGGGYTF.

The chain recombines TRBV7-9 with TRBJ1-2; a possible D gene is TRBD1 (6 bases). Germline V gives CDR1 SEHNR, CDR2 FQNEAQ (reference sequence). V lost 5 bases and J lost 7, with 17 bases in between. The CDR3 sequence is 14 residues long. The CDR3 sequence: CASSAPGGEGGYTF. The DNA of the CDR3 is TGTGCCAGCAGCGCGCCGGGGGGCGAGGGTGGCTACACCTTC.

This chain links TRBV4-1 with TRBJ2-5; TRBD2 agrees at 8 bases. Germline V lookup: CDR1 MGHRA, CDR2 YSYEKL. The CDR3 consists of 15 residues. V lost 5 bases and J lost 5; bases outside the gene matches: 10. The chain's CDR3 is CASSTRTGGAETQYF. CDR3 DNA: TGCGCCAGCAGCACTCGAACCGGGGGGGCTGAGACCCAGTACTTC.

The CDR3: CASSLATGKSTDTQYF. CDR3 bases: TGTGCCAGCAGCTTAGCAACAGGGAAAAGCACAGATACGCAGTATTTT. The rearrangement links TRBV7-8 to TRBJ2-3, with D maybe TRBD1 (6 bases). The ends were cut back, 0 bases at V and 0 bases at J, with 10 bases in the middle. The CDR3 consists of 16 residues. Germline V gene data show CDR1 as SGHVS and CDR2 as FQNEAQ.

CDR3 nucleotides: TGTGCCAGCAGTTACGTCGGGACAGGGATGGCTGAAGCTTTCTTT. Encoded protein: CASSYVGTGMAEAFF. The chain combines TRBV6-5 with TRBJ1-1, with TRBD1 matching 9 bases. The J segment lost 6 bases and the V segment lost 2 bases, leaving 7 bases of the junction unmatched. The length of the CDR3 is 15 residues. Germline values: CDR1 MNHEY, CDR2 SVGAGI.

CDR3 region: CASSEGGEGGELFF. For the CDR3, the DNA is TGTGCCAGCAGTGAAGGGGGCGAGGGCGGGGAGCTGTTTTTT. The V and J genes are TRBV6-4 and TRBJ2-2; TRBD1 aligns across 7 bases. Germline values: CDR1 MRHNA, CDR2 SNTAGT. V lost 3 bases, J lost 7 bases, and 5 bases stayed unmatched. CDR3 length: 14 residues.